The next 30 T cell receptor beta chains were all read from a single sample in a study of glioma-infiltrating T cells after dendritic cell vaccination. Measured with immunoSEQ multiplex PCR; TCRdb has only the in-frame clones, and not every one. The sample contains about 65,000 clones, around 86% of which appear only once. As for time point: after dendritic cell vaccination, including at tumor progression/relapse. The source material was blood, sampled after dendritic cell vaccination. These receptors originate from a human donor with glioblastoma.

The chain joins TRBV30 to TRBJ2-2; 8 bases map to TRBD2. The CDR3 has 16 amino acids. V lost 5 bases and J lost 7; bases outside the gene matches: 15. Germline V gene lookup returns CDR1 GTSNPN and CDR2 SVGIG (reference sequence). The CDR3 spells CAWEIAGPTPGGELFF. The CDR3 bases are TGTGCCTGGGAAATAGCGGGGCCTACCCCCGGCGGGGAGCTGTTTTTT. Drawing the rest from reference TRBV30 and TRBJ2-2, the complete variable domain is SQTIHQWPATLVQPVGSPLSLECTVEGTSNPNLYWYRQAAGRGLQLLFYSVGIGQISSEVPQNLSASRPQDRQFILSSKKLLLSDSGFYLCAWEIAGPTPGGELFFGEGSRLTVL.

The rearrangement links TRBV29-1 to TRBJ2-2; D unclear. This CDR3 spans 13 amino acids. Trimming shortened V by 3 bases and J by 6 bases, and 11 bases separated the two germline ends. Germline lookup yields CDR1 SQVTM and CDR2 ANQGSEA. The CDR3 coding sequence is TGCAGCGTTGAGGTATGGAGCGCCGGGGAGCTGTTTTTT. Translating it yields CSVEVWSAGELFF.

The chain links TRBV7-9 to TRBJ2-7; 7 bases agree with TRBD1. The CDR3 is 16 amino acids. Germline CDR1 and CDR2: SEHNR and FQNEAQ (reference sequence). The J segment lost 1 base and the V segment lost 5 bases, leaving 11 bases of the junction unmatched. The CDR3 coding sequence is TGTGCCAGCAGCCAAGCAGCCGGGACAGAGTCCTACGAGCAGTACTTC. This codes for CASSQAAGTESYEQYF. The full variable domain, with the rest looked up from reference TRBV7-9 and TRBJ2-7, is DTGVSQNPRHKITKRGQNVTFRCDPISEHNRLYWYRQTLGQGPEFLTYFQNEAQLEKSRLLSDRFSAERPKGSFSTLEIQRTEQGDSAMYLCASSQAAGTESYEQYFGPGTRLTVT.

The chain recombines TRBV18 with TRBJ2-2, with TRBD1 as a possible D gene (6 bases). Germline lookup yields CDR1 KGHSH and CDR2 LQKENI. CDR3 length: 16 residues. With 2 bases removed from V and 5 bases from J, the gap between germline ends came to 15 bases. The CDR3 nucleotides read TGTGCCAGCTCACCATTGAGGGACATATTTACCGGGGAGCTGTTTTTT. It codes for CASSPLRDIFTGELFF.

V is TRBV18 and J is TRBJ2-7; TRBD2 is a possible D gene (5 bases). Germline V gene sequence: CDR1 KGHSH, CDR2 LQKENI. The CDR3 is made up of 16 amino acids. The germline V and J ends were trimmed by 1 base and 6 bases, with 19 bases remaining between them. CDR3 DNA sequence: TGTGCCAGCTCACCACTTACTCCAGCGGCTAGAGGCGAGCAGTACTTC. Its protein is CASSPLTPAARGEQYF. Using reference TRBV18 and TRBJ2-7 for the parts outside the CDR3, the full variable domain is NAGVMQNPRHLVRRRGQEARLRCSPMKGHSHVYWYRQLPEEGLKFMVYLQKENIIDESGMPKERFSAEFPKEGPSILRIQQVVRGDSAAYFCASSPLTPAARGEQYFGPGTRLTVT.

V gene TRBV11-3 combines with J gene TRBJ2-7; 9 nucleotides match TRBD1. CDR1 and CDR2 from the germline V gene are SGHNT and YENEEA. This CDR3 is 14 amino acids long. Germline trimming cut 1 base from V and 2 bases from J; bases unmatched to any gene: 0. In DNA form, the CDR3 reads TGTGCCAGCAGCTTAGGACAGGGGGCCTACGAGCAGTACTTC. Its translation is CASSLGQGAYEQYF.

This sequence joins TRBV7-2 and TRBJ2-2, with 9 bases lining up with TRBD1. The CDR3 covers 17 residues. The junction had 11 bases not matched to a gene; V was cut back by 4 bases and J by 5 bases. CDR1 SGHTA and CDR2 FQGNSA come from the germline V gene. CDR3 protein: CASSSPPGTGPTGELFF. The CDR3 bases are TGTGCCAGCAGCTCTCCCCCCGGGACAGGGCCGACCGGGGAGCTGTTTTTT.

In DNA form, the CDR3 reads TGTGCCAGCAGTTTATCCGTCAGCACAGATACGCAGTATTTT. It yields the protein CASSLSVSTDTQYF. This sequence joins TRBV27 and TRBJ2-3; D remains ambiguous. The CDR3 is 14 residues long. CDR1 and CDR2 (germline): MNHEY, SMNVEV (reference sequence). With 0 bases removed from V and 0 bases from J, the gap between germline ends came to 4 bases.

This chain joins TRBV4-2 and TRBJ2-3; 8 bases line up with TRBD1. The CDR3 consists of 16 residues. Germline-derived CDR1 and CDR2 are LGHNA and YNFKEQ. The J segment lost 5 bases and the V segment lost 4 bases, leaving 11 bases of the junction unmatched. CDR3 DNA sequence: TGTGCCAGCAGCCGAACCCCGGGACAGGATCGAGATACGCAGTATTTT. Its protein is CASSRTPGQDRDTQYF.

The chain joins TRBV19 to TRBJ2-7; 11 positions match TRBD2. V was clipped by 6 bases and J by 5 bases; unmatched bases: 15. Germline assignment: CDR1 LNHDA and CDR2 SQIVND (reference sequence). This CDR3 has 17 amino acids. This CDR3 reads CASSPTGTSGSKDEQYF. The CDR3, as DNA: TGTGCCAGTAGCCCCACCGGAACTAGCGGGAGCAAGGACGAGCAGTACTTC.

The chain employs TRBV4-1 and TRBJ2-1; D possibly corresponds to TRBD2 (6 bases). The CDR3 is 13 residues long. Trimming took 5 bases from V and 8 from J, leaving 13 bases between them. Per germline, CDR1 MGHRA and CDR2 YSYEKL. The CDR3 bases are TGCGCCAGCAGCACGGGACTTATCCATGAGCAGTTCTTC. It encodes CASSTGLIHEQFF.

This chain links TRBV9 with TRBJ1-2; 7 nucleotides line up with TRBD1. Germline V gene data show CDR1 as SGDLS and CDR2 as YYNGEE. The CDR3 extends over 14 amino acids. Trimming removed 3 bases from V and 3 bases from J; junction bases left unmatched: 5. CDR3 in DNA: TGTGCCAGCAGCGACCGGGACAGATACTATGGCTACACCTTC. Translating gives CASSDRDRYYGYTF.

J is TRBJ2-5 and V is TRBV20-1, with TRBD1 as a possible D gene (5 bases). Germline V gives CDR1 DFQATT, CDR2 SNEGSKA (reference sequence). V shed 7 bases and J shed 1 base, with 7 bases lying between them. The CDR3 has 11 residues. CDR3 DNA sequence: TGCAGTGGACAGTTCCAAGAGACCCAGTACTTC. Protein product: CSGQFQETQYF.

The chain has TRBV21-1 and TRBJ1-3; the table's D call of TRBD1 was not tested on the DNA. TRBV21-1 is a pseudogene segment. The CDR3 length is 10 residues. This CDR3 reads CASGGNTIYF. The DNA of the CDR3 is TGTGCCAGCGGCGGAAACACCATATATTTT.

The CDR3 nucleotides are TGTGCCAGCAGCTGGCAGACAGGGGGAGAGCAGTACTTC. Its protein is CASSWQTGGEQYF. V is TRBV7-2 and J is TRBJ2-7, with 9 bases lining up with TRBD1. V shed 4 bases and J 7 bases; nucleotides not matched to a gene: 5. Germline-derived CDR1 and CDR2 are SGHTA and FQGNSA. The CDR3 covers 13 residues.

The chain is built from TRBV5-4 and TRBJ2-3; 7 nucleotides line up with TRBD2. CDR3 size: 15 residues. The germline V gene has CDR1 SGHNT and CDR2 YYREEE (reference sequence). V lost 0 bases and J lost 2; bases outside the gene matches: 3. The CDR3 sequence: CASSLVAGATDTQYF. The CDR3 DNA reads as TGTGCCAGCAGCTTGGTGGCGGGAGCCACAGATACGCAGTATTTT. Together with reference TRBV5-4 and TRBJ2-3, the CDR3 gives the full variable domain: ETGVTQSPTHLIKTRGQQVTLRCSSQSGHNTVSWYQQALGQGPQFIFQYYREEENGRGNFPPRFSGLQFPNYSSELNVNALELDDSALYLCASSLVAGATDTQYFGPGTRLTVL.

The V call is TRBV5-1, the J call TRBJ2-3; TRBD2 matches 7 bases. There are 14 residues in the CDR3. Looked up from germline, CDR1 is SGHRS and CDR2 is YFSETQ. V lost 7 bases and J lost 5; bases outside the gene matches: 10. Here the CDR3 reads CASSGGREKDTQYF. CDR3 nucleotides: TGCGCCAGCTCCGGCGGGCGGGAGAAAGATACGCAGTATTTT.

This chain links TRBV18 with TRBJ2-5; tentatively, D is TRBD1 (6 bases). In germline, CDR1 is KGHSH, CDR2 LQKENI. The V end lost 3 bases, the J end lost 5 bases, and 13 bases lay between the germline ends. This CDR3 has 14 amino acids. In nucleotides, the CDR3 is TGTGCCAGCTCACCCGGGACACCTCGGGAGACCCAGTACTTC. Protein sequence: CASSPGTPRETQYF.

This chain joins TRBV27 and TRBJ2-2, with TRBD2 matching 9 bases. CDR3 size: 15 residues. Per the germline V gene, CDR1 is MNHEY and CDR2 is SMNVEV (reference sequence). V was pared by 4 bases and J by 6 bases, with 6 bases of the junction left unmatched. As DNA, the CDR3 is TGTGCCAGCAGTTGGGGCGGGGGGGCCGCCGGGGAGCTGTTTTTT. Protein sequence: CASSWGGGAAGELFF.

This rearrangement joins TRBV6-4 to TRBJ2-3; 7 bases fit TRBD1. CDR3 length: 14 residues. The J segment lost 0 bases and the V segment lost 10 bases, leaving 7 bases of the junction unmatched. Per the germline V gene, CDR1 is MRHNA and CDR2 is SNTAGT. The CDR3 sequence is CATKTGLSTDTQYF. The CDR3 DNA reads TGTGCCACCAAGACAGGGCTTAGCACAGATACGCAGTATTTT.

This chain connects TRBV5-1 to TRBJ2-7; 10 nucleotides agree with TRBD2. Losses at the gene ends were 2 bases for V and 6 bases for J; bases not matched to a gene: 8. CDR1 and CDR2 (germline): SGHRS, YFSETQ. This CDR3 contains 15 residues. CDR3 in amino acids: CASSLEGTSAIEQYF. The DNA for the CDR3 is TGCGCCAGCAGCTTAGAAGGGACTAGCGCAATCGAGCAGTACTTC.

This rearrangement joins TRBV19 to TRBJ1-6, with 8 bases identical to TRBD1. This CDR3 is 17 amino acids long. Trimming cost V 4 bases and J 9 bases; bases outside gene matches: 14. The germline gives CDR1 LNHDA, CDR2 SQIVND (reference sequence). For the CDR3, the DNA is TGTGCCAGTAGTACCGGACAGGGTAACGGACTAGGTTCACCCCTCCACTTT. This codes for CASSTGQGNGLGSPLHF.

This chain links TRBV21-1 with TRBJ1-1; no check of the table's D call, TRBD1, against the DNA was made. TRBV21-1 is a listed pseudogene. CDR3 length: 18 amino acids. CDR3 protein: CASSKGGQGVSGNTEAFF. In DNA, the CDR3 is TGTGCCAGCAGCAAGGGGGGACAGGGCGTTAGCGGGAACACTGAAGCTTTCTTT.

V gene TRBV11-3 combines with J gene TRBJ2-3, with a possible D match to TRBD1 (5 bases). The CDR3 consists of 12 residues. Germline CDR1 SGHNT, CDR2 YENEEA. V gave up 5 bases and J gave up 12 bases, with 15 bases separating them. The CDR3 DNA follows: TGTGCCAGCAGCCCATCCCCAGGGCCTCAGTATTTT. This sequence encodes CASSPSPGPQYF. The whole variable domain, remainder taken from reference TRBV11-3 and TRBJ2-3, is EAGVVQSPRYKIIEKKQPVAFWCNPISGHNTLYWYLQNLGQGPELLIRYENEEAVDDSQLPKDRFSAERLKGVDSTLKIQPAELGDSAVYLCASSPSPGPQYFGPGTRLTVL.

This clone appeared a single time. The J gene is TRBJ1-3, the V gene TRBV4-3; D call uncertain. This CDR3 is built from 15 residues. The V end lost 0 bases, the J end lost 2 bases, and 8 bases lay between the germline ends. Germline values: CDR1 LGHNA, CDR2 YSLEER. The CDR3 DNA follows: TGCGCCAGCAGCCAAGAACCTAGCCCTGGAAACACCATATATTTT. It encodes CASSQEPSPGNTIYF.

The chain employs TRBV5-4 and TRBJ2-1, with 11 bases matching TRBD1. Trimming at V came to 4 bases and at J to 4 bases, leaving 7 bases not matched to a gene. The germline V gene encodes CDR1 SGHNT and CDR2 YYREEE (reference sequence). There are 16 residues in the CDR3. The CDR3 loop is CASSADRGPGYNEQFF. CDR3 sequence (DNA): TGTGCCAGCAGCGCGGACAGGGGGCCAGGTTACAATGAGCAGTTCTTC.

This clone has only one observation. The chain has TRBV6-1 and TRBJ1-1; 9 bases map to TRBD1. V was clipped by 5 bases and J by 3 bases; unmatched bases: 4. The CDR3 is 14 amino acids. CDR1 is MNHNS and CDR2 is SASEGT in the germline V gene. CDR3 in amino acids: CASSSDRGDTEAFF. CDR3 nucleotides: TGTGCCAGCAGTTCGGACAGGGGTGACACTGAAGCTTTCTTT.

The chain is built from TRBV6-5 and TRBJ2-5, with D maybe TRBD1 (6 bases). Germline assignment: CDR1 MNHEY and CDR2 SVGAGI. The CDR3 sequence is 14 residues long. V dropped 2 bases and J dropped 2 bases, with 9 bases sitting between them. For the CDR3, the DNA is TGTGCCAGCAGTTACGCGAGGGGGCAAGAGACCCAGTACTTC. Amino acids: CASSYARGQETQYF.

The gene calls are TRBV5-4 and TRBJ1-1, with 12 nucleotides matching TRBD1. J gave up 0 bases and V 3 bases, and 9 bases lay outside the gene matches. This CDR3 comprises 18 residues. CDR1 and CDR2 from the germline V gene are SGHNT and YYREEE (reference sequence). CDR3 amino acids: CASSSRGQGARLNTEAFF. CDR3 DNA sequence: TGTGCCAGCAGCTCAAGGGGACAGGGGGCCCGACTGAACACTGAAGCTTTCTTT.

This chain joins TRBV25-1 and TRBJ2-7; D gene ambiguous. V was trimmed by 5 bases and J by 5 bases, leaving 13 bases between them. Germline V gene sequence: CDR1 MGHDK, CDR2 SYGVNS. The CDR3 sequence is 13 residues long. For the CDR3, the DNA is TGTGCCAGCAGTTCCCCCCTAAGTAACGAGCAGTACTTC. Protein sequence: CASSSPLSNEQYF.